The 2 T cell receptor beta chains below all came from one sample that was sequenced in a study of cytomegalovirus exposure and HLA in healthy donors. This PCR relied on a set of 60 Vbeta primers and 13 Jbeta primers. Repertoires were generated with immunoSEQ multiplex PCR, while TCRdb's copy carries only in-frame clones and drops some. Of some 97,000 clones in the sample, approximately 81% are singletons; the top ten hold roughly an eighth. The sample comprised PBMCs. Receptors were obtained from a male donor in good health and CMV-seropositive.

This chain uses TRBV5-1 with TRBJ2-7, with TRBD1 identical over 8 bases. Per the germline V gene, CDR1 is SGHRS and CDR2 is YFSETQ. CDR3 length equals 17 residues. V gave up 2 bases and J gave up 0 bases; unmatched junction bases: 10. Here the CDR3 DNA reads TGCGCCAGCAGCTTTAGACCCACGGGACAGGACTCCTACGAGCAGTACTTC. Its protein product is CASSFRPTGQDSYEQYF.

This clone was picked up a small number of times. CDR3 DNA sequence: TGTGCCAGCAGTGAATTGGATGCGGACAGGGATCCCGAGCAGTACTTC. Its protein product is CASSELDADRDPEQYF. V is TRBV2 and J is TRBJ2-7; TRBD1 matches at 8 bases. Germline V CDR1 and CDR2: SNHLY, FYNNEI. J was trimmed by 6 bases and V by 2 bases; bases with no gene match: 12. The length of the CDR3 is 16 residues.